This T cell receptor beta chain was captured by sequencing in a study of T cell responses to AZD1222 COVID-19 vaccine. Study findings and constraints: Most donors were white British, females outnumbered males, and clonal diversity was possibly underestimated.

A note on this clone: Its antigen is unknown.

The CDR3 length is 14 residues. Germline CDR1 is SGHRS and CDR2 is YFSETQ. The ends were cut back, 1 base at V and 1 base at J, with 7 bases in the middle. Assay used: immunoSEQ multiplex PCR; TCRdb lists only in-frame clones, some missing. This table holds 90,000 to 120,000 clones, approximately 86% found once. The chain uses TRBV5-1 and TRBJ2-3, with no clear D. The receptor was isolated from an adult in good health. The specimen comprised peripheral blood, sampled on day 0 of AZD1222 vaccination. The CDR3 DNA reads as TGCGCCAGCAGCTTGCACTCGGGCACAGATACGCAGTATTTT. This encodes CASSLHSGTDTQYF.